The 6 T cell receptor beta chains below come from one sample, sequenced in a study of T cell responses to AZD1222 COVID-19 vaccine. The assay was immunoSEQ multiplex PCR, and TCRdb's table has in-frame clones only and misses some. The data show about 170,000 clones, 90% seen once. The sequences come from peripheral blood, collected on day 0 of AZD1222 vaccination. The source of these receptors is an adult in good health.

The chain recombines TRBV4-2 with TRBJ2-3; D ambiguous. The length of the CDR3 is 13 residues. V was shortened by 4 bases and J by 2 bases, with 7 bases between the two germline ends. CDR1 LGHNA and CDR2 YNFKEQ come from the germline V gene. CDR3 protein: CASSRDFTDTQYF. The CDR3 DNA sequence: TGTGCCAGCAGCCGGGATTTCACAGATACGCAGTATTTT.

The chain employs TRBV30 and TRBJ2-1, with no clear D. Germline V lookup: CDR1 GTSNPN, CDR2 SVGIG (reference sequence). Trimming shortened V by 0 bases and J by 0 bases, and 9 bases separated the two germline ends. CDR3 length equals 15 residues. The CDR3 DNA reads as TGTGCCTGGAGTGTACCCTCGAGCTCCTACAATGAGCAGTTCTTC. Encoded protein: CAWSVPSSSYNEQFF.

This chain connects TRBV28 to TRBJ2-3; TRBD2 aligns across 9 bases. The CDR3 contains 16 residues. CDR1 and CDR2 (germline): MDHEN, SYDVKM. V gave up 3 bases and J gave up 2 bases; unmatched junction bases: 6. CDR3 coding DNA: TGTGCCAGCAGTTTCTCAGCGGGGGGTGCCACAGATACGCAGTATTTT. Amino acid sequence: CASSFSAGGATDTQYF.

The V and J genes are TRBV19 and TRBJ2-3; 8 bases match TRBD2. The CDR3 length is 14 residues. J was trimmed by 6 bases and V by 2 bases; bases with no gene match: 4. Germline values: CDR1 LNHDA, CDR2 SQIVND (reference sequence). The CDR3 nucleotides are TGTGCCAGTAGTATAACCGGGGGGGATGATACGCAGTATTTT. The encoded protein is CASSITGGDDTQYF.

V is TRBV12-1 and J is TRBJ1-4; TRBD1 is taken as the D call from the table, unchecked against the DNA. TRBV12-1 is a pseudogene locus. The CDR3 contains 15 residues. This chain's CDR3 is CASSFVWDRGEKLFF. The CDR3 DNA reads TGTGCCAGCAGCTTTGTGTGGGACAGGGGTGAAAAACTGTTTTTT.

The chain carries TRBV2 and TRBJ2-7, with D possibly being TRBD2 (6 bases). Germline CDR1 SNHLY, CDR2 FYNNEI. Trimming left V 6 bases short and J 3 bases short, with 9 bases between. The CDR3 runs 12 residues. The CDR3 region has the DNA TGTGCCAGCAGGGAGGAGGGCTACGAGCAGTACTTC. Its translation is CASREEGYEQYF.